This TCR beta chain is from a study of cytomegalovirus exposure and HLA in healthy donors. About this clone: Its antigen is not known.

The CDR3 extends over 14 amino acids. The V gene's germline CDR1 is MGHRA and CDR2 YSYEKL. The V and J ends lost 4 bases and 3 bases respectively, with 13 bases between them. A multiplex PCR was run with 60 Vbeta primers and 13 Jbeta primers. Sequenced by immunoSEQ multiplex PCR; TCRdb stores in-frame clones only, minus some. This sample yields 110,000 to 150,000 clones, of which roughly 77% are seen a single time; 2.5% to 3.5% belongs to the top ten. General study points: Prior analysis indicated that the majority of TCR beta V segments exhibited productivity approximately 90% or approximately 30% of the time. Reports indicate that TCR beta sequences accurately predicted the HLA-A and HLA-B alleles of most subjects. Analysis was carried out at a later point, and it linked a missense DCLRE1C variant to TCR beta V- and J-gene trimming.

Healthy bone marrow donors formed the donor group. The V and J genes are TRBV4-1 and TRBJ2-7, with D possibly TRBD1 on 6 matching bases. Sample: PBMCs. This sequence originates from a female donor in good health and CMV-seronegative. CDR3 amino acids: CASSPVGAIYEQYF. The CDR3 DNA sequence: TGCGCCAGCAGCCCCGTGGGGGCGATCTACGAGCAGTACTTC.